These T cell receptor beta chains were read from a single sample in a study of PD-1 blockade in classical Hodgkin lymphoma. Assay: immunoSEQ multiplex PCR; the TCRdb copy retains only in-frame clones and omits some. The repertoire includes 43,000 or so clones, 73% of them detected once, and approximately 11% sits in the top ten. Sequenced material: peripheral blood mononuclear cells (PBMCs), taken at baseline. The receptors originated from a human donor with classical Hodgkin lymphoma. CDR3s include the opening cysteine and the closing phenylalanine or tryptophan. Fields, in order: CDR3 DNA, CDR3 protein, J gene, D gene, clone size, V gene. D genes are given only for firm matches. Clone size is stated in some rows and not others, as once, few, many or a class when expanded.

CDR3 DNA: TGCGCCAGCAGCTTGTCCCAGGGAGGGACCGGGGAGCTGTTTTTT; CDR3 protein: CASSLSQGGTGELFF; J gene: TRBJ2-2; D gene: TRBD2; clone size: once; V gene: TRBV5-1
CDR3 DNA: TGTGCCAGCAGTTCTAGCGCCTCCTACAATGAGCAGTTCTTC; CDR3 protein: CASSSSASYNEQFF; J gene: TRBJ2-1; D gene: -; clone size: -; V gene: TRBV7-8
CDR3 DNA: TGTGCCAGCAGTTACGTGGAGAACTATGGCTACACCTTC; CDR3 protein: CASSYVENYGYTF; J gene: TRBJ1-2; D gene: -; clone size: few; V gene: TRBV6-5
CDR3 DNA: TGCGCCAGCAGCTTGGGGTACAGGGGATCGGCTGAAGCTTTCTTT; CDR3 protein: CASSLGYRGSAEAFF; J gene: TRBJ1-1; D gene: TRBD1; clone size: -; V gene: TRBV5-1
CDR3 DNA: TGTGCCAGCAGCCTTCTCGACATCTATGGCTACACCTTC; CDR3 protein: CASSLLDIYGYTF; J gene: TRBJ1-2; D gene: -; clone size: few; V gene: TRBV11-2
CDR3 DNA: TGTGCCAGCAGCGTAGCGGGACTAGCGAACGGGGAGCTGTTTTTT; CDR3 protein: CASSVAGLANGELFF; J gene: TRBJ2-2; D gene: TRBD2; clone size: -; V gene: TRBV9
CDR3 DNA: TGTGCCAGCAGCTTAGAAAGCCCCATGAACACTGAAGCTTTCTTT; CDR3 protein: CASSLESPMNTEAFF; J gene: TRBJ1-1; D gene: -; clone size: few; V gene: TRBV11-1
CDR3 DNA: TGTGCCAGCAGCTTGGCCGGTAGCGGGAACTATGAGCAGTTCTTC; CDR3 protein: CASSLAGSGNYEQFF; J gene: TRBJ2-1; D gene: TRBD2; clone size: -; V gene: TRBV5-4
CDR3 DNA: TGTGCCAGCAGGGGACAGGGGAGGAATATAGAAAAACTGTTTTTT; CDR3 protein: CASRGQGRNIEKLFF; J gene: TRBJ1-4; D gene: TRBD1; clone size: -; V gene: TRBV6-1
CDR3 DNA: TGTGCCAGTAGTATTACCGGCGTGGTTGAAGCTTTCTTT; CDR3 protein: CASSITGVVEAFF; J gene: TRBJ1-1; D gene: -; clone size: -; V gene: TRBV19
CDR3 DNA: TGTGCCAGCAGCTCCCGGACGGGGAACTATGGCTACACCTTC; CDR3 protein: CASSSRTGNYGYTF; J gene: TRBJ1-2; D gene: -; clone size: few; V gene: TRBV9
CDR3 DNA: TGTGCCAGCTCACCTAACACCGGGGAGCTGTTTTTT; CDR3 protein: CASSPNTGELFF; J gene: TRBJ2-2; D gene: -; clone size: -; V gene: TRBV18
CDR3 DNA: TGCGCCAGCAGCCAGTTCCCGGGACTAGTTAGCTACGAGCAGTACTTC; CDR3 protein: CASSQFPGLVSYEQYF; J gene: TRBJ2-7; D gene: TRBD2; clone size: -; V gene: TRBV4-1
CDR3 DNA: TGTGCCAGCGGGAGATTGGGCACCGGGGAGCTGTTTTTT; CDR3 protein: CASGRLGTGELFF; J gene: TRBJ2-2; D gene: -; clone size: -; V gene: TRBV28
CDR3 DNA: TGTGCCAGCAGCCCGGCTGGATTGGGGGCCAACGTCCTGACTTTC; CDR3 protein: CASSPAGLGANVLTF; J gene: TRBJ2-6; D gene: -; clone size: -; V gene: TRBV11-3
CDR3 DNA: TGTGCCAGTAGTATAGACCCACAGGGTAACACTGAAGCTTTCTTT; CDR3 protein: CASSIDPQGNTEAFF; J gene: TRBJ1-1; D gene: -; clone size: -; V gene: TRBV19
CDR3 DNA: TGTGCCACCAGCAGAGCCCATGTGGGGGGCTACACCTTC; CDR3 protein: CATSRAHVGGYTF; J gene: TRBJ1-2; D gene: -; clone size: -; V gene: TRBV15
CDR3 DNA: TGTGCCAGCAGTCTCACTACAGGGAAGAGGGGCTACACCTTC; CDR3 protein: CASSLTTGKRGYTF; J gene: TRBJ1-2; D gene: -; clone size: -; V gene: TRBV27
CDR3 DNA: TGCAGCGTTAGGGAGGGATTAAGCTATGGCTACACCTTC; CDR3 protein: CSVREGLSYGYTF; J gene: TRBJ1-2; D gene: -; clone size: -; V gene: TRBV29-1
CDR3 DNA: TGTGCCTGGAGTGCCCAGATAGATACGCAGTATTTT; CDR3 protein: CAWSAQIDTQYF; J gene: TRBJ2-3; D gene: -; clone size: -; V gene: TRBV30
CDR3 DNA: TGTGCCAGCAGTGAAGCGGTGGGACAGGGTCGAACGTATAGCAATCAGCCCCAGCATTTT; CDR3 protein: CASSEAVGQGRTYSNQPQHF; J gene: TRBJ1-5; D gene: TRBD1; clone size: -; V gene: TRBV2
CDR3 DNA: TGCGCCAGCAGCTTGGAGCAGGGGTCTGGAAACACCATATATTTT; CDR3 protein: CASSLEQGSGNTIYF; J gene: TRBJ1-3; D gene: -; clone size: once; V gene: TRBV5-1
CDR3 DNA: TGTGCCAGCGGGACTTTCGAAGGCACCGGGGAGCTGTTTTTT; CDR3 protein: CASGTFEGTGELFF; J gene: TRBJ2-2; D gene: -; clone size: -; V gene: TRBV6-5
CDR3 DNA: TGTGCCAGCAGTTACACGGTGATAGACACTGAAGCTTTCTTT; CDR3 protein: CASSYTVIDTEAFF; J gene: TRBJ1-1; D gene: -; clone size: -; V gene: TRBV6-6
CDR3 DNA: TGTGCCAGCAGCGAGGACAGGCACAACACCGGGGAGCTGTTTTTT; CDR3 protein: CASSEDRHNTGELFF; J gene: TRBJ2-2; D gene: TRBD1; clone size: -; V gene: TRBV6-5